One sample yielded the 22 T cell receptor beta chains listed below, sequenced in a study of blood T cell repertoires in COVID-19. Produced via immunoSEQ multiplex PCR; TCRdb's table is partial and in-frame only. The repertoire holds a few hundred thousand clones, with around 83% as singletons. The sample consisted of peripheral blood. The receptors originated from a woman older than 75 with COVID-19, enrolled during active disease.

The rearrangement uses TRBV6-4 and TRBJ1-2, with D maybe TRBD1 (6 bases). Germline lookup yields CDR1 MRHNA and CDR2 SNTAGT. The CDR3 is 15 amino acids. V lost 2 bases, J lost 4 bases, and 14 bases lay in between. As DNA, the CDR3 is TGTGCCAGCAGTGACGGGCCAGGGGCCTTCTATGGCTACACCTTC. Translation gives CASSDGPGAFYGYTF.

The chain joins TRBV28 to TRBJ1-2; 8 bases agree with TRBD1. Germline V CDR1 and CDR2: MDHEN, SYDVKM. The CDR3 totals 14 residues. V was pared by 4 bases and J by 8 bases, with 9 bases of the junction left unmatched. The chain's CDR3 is CASSSATGVKGYTF. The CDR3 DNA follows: TGTGCCAGCAGTTCCGCGACAGGGGTGAAGGGCTACACCTTC.

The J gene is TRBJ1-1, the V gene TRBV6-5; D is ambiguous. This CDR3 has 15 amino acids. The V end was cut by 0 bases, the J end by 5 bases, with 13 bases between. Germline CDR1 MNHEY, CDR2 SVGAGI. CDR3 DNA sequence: TGTGCCAGCAGTTACTCAAAAACTCTCGGGACTGAAGCTTTCTTT. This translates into CASSYSKTLGTEAFF.

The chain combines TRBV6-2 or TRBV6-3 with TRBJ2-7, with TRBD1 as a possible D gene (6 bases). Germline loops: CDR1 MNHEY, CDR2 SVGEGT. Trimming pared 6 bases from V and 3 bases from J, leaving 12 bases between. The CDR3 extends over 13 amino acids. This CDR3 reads CASSKTGSYEQYF. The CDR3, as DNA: TGTGCCAGCAGCAAAACAGGGAGCTACGAGCAGTACTTC.

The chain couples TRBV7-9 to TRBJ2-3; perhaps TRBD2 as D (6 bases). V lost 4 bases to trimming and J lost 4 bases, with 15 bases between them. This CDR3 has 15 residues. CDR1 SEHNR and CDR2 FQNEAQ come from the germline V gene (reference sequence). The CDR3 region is CASSSGGVGADTQYF. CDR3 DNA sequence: TGTGCCAGCAGCTCCGGCGGGGTCGGGGCAGATACGCAGTATTTT.

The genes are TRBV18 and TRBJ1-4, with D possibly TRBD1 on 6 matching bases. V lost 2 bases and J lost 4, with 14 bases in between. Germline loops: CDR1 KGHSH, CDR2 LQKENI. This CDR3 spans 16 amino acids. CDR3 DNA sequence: TGTGCCAGCTCACCAATACAGGGACAAGTTAATGAAAAACTGTTTTTT. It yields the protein CASSPIQGQVNEKLFF.

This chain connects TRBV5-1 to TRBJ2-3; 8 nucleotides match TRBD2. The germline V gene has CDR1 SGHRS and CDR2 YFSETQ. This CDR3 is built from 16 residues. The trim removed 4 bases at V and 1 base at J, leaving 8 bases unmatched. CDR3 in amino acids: CASSPGLAKGTDTQYF. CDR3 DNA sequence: TGCGCCAGCAGCCCTGGACTAGCAAAGGGCACAGATACGCAGTATTTT.

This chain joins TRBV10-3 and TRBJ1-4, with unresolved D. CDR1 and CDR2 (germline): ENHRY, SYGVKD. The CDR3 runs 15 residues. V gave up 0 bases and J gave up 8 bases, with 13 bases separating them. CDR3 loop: CAISESSTEYEKLFF. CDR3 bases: TGTGCCATCAGTGAGTCTTCGACGGAGTACGAAAAACTGTTTTTT.

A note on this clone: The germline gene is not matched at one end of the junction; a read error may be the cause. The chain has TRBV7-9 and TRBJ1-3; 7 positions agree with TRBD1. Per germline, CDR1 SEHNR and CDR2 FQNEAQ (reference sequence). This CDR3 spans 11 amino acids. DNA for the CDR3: TGTGCCAGCAGCTTAGGAGGGGACAGAAGCTTT. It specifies CASSLGGDRSF.

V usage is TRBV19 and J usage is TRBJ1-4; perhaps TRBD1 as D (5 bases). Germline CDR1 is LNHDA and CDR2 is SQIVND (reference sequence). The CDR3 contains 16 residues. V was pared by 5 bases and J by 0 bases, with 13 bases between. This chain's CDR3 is CASSSATDATNEKLFF. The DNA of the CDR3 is TGTGCCAGTAGTTCGGCGACAGATGCAACTAATGAAAAACTGTTTTTT. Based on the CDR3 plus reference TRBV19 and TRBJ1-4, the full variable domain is DGGITQSPKYLFRKEGQNVTLSCEQNLNHDAMYWYRQDPGQGLRLIYYSQIVNDFQKGDIAEGYSVSREKKESFPLTVTSAQKNPTAFYLCASSSATDATNEKLFFGSGTQLSVL.

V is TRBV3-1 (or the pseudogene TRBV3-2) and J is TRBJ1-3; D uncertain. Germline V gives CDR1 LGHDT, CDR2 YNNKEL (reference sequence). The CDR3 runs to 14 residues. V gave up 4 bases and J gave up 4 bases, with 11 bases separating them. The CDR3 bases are TGTGCCAGCAGCCCTACTTCCGCGGGAAACACCATATATTTT. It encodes CASSPTSAGNTIYF.

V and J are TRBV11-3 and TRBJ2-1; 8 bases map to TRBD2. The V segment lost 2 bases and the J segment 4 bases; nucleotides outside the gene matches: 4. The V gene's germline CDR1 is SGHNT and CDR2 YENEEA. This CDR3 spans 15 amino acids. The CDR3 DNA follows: TGTGCCAGCAGCTTAAGCGGGGGCCCTTACAATGAGCAGTTCTTC. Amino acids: CASSLSGGPYNEQFF.

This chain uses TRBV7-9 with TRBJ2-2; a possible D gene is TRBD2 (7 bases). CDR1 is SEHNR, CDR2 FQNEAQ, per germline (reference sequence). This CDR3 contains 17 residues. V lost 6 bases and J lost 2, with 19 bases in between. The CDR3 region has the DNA TGTGCCAGCAGTCTTCACGGGGGGCTTACTAACACCGGGGAGCTGTTTTTT. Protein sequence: CASSLHGGLTNTGELFF.

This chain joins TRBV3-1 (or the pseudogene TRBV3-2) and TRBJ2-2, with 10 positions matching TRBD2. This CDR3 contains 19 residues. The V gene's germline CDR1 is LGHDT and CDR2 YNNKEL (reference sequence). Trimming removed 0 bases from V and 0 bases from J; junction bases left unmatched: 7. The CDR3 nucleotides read TGTGCCAGCAGCCAAGATCCACTAGCGGGGTACCCGAACACCGGGGAGCTGTTTTTT. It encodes CASSQDPLAGYPNTGELFF.

The CDR3 is CAWRSTSGVPGELFF. CDR3 DNA sequence: TGTGCCTGGAGAAGCACTAGCGGGGTACCCGGGGAGCTGTTTTTT. V usage is TRBV30 and J usage is TRBJ2-2; 10 positions match TRBD2. Germline values: CDR1 GTSNPN, CDR2 SVGIG (reference sequence). V was clipped by 3 bases and J by 6 bases; unmatched bases: 7. The CDR3 extends over 15 amino acids.

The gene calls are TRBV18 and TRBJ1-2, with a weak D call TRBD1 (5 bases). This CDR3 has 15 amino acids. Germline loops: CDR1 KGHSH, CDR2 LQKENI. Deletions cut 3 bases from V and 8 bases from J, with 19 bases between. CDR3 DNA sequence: TGTGCCAGCTCACCCCAGACCGGGACCGGGAGCGGCTACACCTTC. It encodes CASSPQTGTGSGYTF.

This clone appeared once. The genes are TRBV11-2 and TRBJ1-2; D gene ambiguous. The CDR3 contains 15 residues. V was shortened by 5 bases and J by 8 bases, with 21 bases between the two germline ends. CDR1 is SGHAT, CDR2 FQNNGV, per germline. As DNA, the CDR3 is TGTGCCAGCAGCCCCAACGAGGCCCTGGGTTGGGGCTACACCTTC. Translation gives CASSPNEALGWGYTF.

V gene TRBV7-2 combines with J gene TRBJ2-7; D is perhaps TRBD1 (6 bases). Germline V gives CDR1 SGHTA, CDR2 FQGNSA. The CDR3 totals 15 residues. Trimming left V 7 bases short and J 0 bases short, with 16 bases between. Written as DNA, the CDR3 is TGTGCCAGCAAGGAAGGGACAACAAGCTCCTACGAGCAGTACTTC. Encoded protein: CASKEGTTSSYEQYF.

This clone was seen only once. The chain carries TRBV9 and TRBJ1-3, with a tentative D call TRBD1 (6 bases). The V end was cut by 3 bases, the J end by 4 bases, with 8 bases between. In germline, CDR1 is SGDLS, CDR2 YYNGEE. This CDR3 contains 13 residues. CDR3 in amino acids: CASSDRAGNTIYF. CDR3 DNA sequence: TGTGCCAGCAGCGACAGGGCGGGAAACACCATATATTTT.

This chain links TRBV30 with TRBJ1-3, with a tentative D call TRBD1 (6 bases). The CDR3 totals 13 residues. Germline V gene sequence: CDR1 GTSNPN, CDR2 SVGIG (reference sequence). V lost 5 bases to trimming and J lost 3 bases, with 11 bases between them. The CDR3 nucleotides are TGTGCCTGGTCGTCGGACAGTGGAAACACCATATATTTT. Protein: CAWSSDSGNTIYF.

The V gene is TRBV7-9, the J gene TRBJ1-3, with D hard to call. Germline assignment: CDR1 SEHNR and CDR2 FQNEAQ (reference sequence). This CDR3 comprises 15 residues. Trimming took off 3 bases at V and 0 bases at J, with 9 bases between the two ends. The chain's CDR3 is CASSFRGSSGNTIYF. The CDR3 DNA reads TGTGCCAGCAGCTTTAGAGGGAGCTCTGGAAACACCATATATTTT. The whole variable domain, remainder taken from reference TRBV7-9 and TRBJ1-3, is DTGVSQNPRHKITKRGQNVTFRCDPISEHNRLYWYRQTLGQGPEFLTYFQNEAQLEKSRLLSDRFSAERPKGSFSTLEIQRTEQGDSAMYLCASSFRGSSGNTIYFGEGSWLTVV.

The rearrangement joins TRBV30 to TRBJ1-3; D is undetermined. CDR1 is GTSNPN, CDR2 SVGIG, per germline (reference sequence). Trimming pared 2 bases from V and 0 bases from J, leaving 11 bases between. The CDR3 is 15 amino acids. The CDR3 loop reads CAWSPNSFSGNTIYF. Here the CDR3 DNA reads TGTGCCTGGAGTCCTAACTCTTTCTCTGGAAACACCATATATTTT. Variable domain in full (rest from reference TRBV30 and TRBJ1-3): SQTIHQWPATLVQPVGSPLSLECTVEGTSNPNLYWYRQAAGRGLQLLFYSVGIGQISSEVPQNLSASRPQDRQFILSSKKLLLSDSGFYLCAWSPNSFSGNTIYFGEGSWLTVV.